Listed here are 7 T cell receptor beta chains from one sample, sequenced in a study of blood T cell repertoires in COVID-19. Clones were read by immunoSEQ multiplex PCR, and TCRdb kept only the in-frame ones, dropping some. The table shows 150,000 to 200,000 clones, with 82% occurring only once. Specimen: peripheral blood. The receptor source for this set is a woman aged 55-75 years with COVID-19, enrolled during active disease.

V gene TRBV9 combines with J gene TRBJ2-7; D possibly corresponds to TRBD2 (6 bases). CDR3 size: 15 residues. Trimming pared 4 bases from V and 4 bases from J, leaving 18 bases between. The germline CDR1 and CDR2 sequences are SGDLS and YYNGEE. CDR3 in DNA: TGTGCCAGCAGCCCCCATCCGGGAGTCGAATACGAGCAGTACTTC. Amino acid sequence: CASSPHPGVEYEQYF.

The chain links TRBV9 to TRBJ2-2; 8 nucleotides match TRBD1. V shed 0 bases and J 5 bases; nucleotides not matched to a gene: 6. The CDR3 is made up of 16 amino acids. Germline V gene lookup returns CDR1 SGDLS and CDR2 YYNGEE. This chain's CDR3 is CASSVGPRGPTGELFF. The DNA for the CDR3 is TGTGCCAGCAGCGTAGGGCCCAGGGGGCCAACCGGGGAGCTGTTTTTT.

The rearrangement links TRBV6-6 to TRBJ1-2; TRBD1 agrees at 9 bases. V lost 5 bases and J lost 7; bases outside the gene matches: 14. Germline V gene data show CDR1 as MNHNY and CDR2 as SVGAGI (reference sequence). CDR3 length: 16 amino acids. The CDR3 here is CASSPLLGTGFSGYTF. Written as DNA, the CDR3 is TGTGCCAGCAGTCCATTACTAGGGACAGGGTTTTCTGGCTACACCTTC.

This clone has more than one count but fewer than ten. J is TRBJ2-2 and V is TRBV11-2, with D perhaps TRBD1 (5 bases). Trimming shortened V by 1 base and J by 0 bases, and 15 bases separated the two germline ends. There are 18 residues in the CDR3. CDR1 is SGHAT and CDR2 is FQNNGV in the germline V gene. The CDR3 DNA follows: TGTGCCAGCAGCTTAGCATTAGGGGTAGGAGCGAACACCGGGGAGCTGTTTTTT. It encodes CASSLALGVGANTGELFF.

The chain combines TRBV19 with TRBJ1-4; 10 positions agree with TRBD1. Germline CDR1 LNHDA, CDR2 SQIVND (reference sequence). V was clipped by 7 bases and J by 7 bases; unmatched bases: 6. The CDR3 is 14 amino acids. The CDR3 is CASTLTGGGEKLFF. CDR3 DNA sequence: TGTGCCAGTACCCTGACAGGGGGCGGTGAAAAACTGTTTTTT.

V gene TRBV6-6 combines with J gene TRBJ2-1; TRBD1 matches 8 bases. From germline, CDR1 is MNHNY and CDR2 SVGAGI (reference sequence). The V and J ends lost 4 bases and 3 bases, in that order; junction bases with no gene match: 5. The CDR3 totals 15 residues. CDR3 in amino acids: CASSSTTGVYNEQFF. CDR3 DNA sequence: TGTGCCAGCAGTTCCACGACAGGGGTCTACAATGAGCAGTTCTTC.

The V and J genes are TRBV4-1 and TRBJ2-7; 8 positions match TRBD2. The CDR3 has 16 amino acids. Germline loops: CDR1 MGHRA, CDR2 YSYEKL. Trimming removed 3 bases from V and 4 bases from J; junction bases left unmatched: 11. As DNA, the CDR3 is TGCGCCAGCAGCCACCGCACTAGCGGAGCTGGGTACGAGCAGTACTTC. Amino acids: CASSHRTSGAGYEQYF.